This entry concerns a single T cell receptor (beta chain). The sample originates from a study of cytomegalovirus exposure and HLA in healthy donors. This PCR relied on a set of 60 Vbeta primers and 13 Jbeta primers. Clones were read by immunoSEQ multiplex PCR, and TCRdb kept only the in-frame ones, dropping some. The sample lists 100,000 or so clones, around 79% seen once, with around 4.3% in the top ten. Looked up from germline, CDR1 is MDHEN and CDR2 is SYDVKM. This CDR3 spans 14 amino acids. V dropped 7 bases and J dropped 2 bases, with 15 bases sitting between them. The gene calls are TRBV28 and TRBJ2-7; D is perhaps TRBD1 (6 bases). The receptor comes from a woman in her thirties or forties in good health and CMV-seropositive. Sequencing was done on a sample of PBMCs. CDR3: CASTVGAGAYEQYF. In DNA, the CDR3 is TGTGCCAGCACCGTGGGGGCAGGAGCCTACGAGCAGTACTTC.